These 7 T cell receptor beta chains were all obtained from the same sample, sequenced in a study of blood T cells in healthy people across ages (dated by TCRdb to the mid-2010s). Preparation of the library involved 5' RACE. Sequenced on an Illumina HiSeq 2500. The second PCR ran for about 6 to 12 cycles and used a J-beta primer mix along with a sample-barcoded 5' primer. TCRdb itself trimmed the public reads at Q25 with fastp, ran MiXCR and retained productive beta chains. Each CDR3 protein appears once, grouped with its most common genes and DNA. This sample comprises about a million distinct CDR3 sequences, roughly two fifths of them detected only once. Around 13% of the sample belongs to the ten largest clones. Sequenced material: blood. The receptors were sampled from a man in his late teens or twenties in good health.

This clonotype has a handful of counts. For the CDR3, the DNA is TGTGCCAGCAGTCCAGGGTTACGCAGGGCCTATGGCTACACCTTC. Its translation: CASSPGLRRAYGYTF. The rearrangement links TRBV6-2 or TRBV6-3 to TRBJ1-2, with a tentative D call TRBD1 (5 bases). The V gene's germline CDR1 is MNHEY and CDR2 SVGEGT. The V end lost 5 bases, the J end lost 4 bases, and 17 bases lay between the germline ends. This CDR3 comprises 15 residues.

This clonotype occurred a few times. V is TRBV20-1 and J is TRBJ2-1; 10 positions match TRBD2. The CDR3 has 14 amino acids. The V segment lost 6 bases and the J segment 6 bases; nucleotides outside the gene matches: 8. Germline lookup yields CDR1 DFQATT and CDR2 SNEGSKA (reference sequence). The CDR3 spells CSALAGGLSNEQFF. The CDR3 nucleotides are TGCAGTGCCTTAGCGGGGGGCCTTTCCAATGAGCAGTTCTTC.

The gene calls are TRBV4-2 and TRBJ2-7, with 7 bases aligning to TRBD1. Germline CDR1 LGHNA, CDR2 YNFKEQ. The CDR3 loop spans 17 amino acids. V lost 0 bases, J lost 1 base, and 9 bases stayed unmatched. CDR3 residues: CASSQEGGQPQSYEQYF. The CDR3 nucleotides read TGTGCCAGCAGCCAAGAAGGGGGACAGCCTCAATCCTACGAGCAGTACTTC.

The sample holds a few counts of this clonotype. The chain uses TRBV5-6 and TRBJ1-2; maybe TRBD1 (6 bases). CDR1 is SGHDT and CDR2 is YYEEEE in the germline V gene. CDR3 length equals 15 residues. The V end lost 0 bases, the J end lost 8 bases, and 17 bases lay between the germline ends. CDR3 sequence: CASSLEVVGGYGYTF. The CDR3 DNA follows: TGTGCCAGCAGCTTGGAGGTGGTAGGGGGATACGGCTACACCTTC.

The sample holds a few counts of this clonotype. DNA for the CDR3: TGCAGTGCACCACGGACAGGATGGAATTCACCCCTCCACTTT. Residues: CSAPRTGWNSPLHF. The J gene is TRBJ1-6, the V gene TRBV20-1; 7 positions agree with TRBD1. The CDR3 is made up of 14 amino acids. Germline assignment: CDR1 DFQATT and CDR2 SNEGSKA (reference sequence). The V gene end was trimmed by 6 bases and the J gene end by 7 bases; junction bases not matched to a gene: 9.

The J gene is TRBJ2-2, the V gene TRBV10-3; D possibly corresponds to TRBD1 (6 bases). The CDR3 runs to 14 residues. Germline CDR1 reads ENHRY; CDR2 reads SYGVKD. With 4 bases removed from V and 3 bases from J, the gap between germline ends came to 9 bases. The CDR3 here is CAISGQAYTGELFF. In nucleotides, the CDR3 is TGTGCCATCAGTGGACAGGCCTACACCGGGGAGCTGTTTTTT.

This clonotype was seen a few times. V gene TRBV20-1 combines with J gene TRBJ1-5; maybe TRBD1 (5 bases). With 5 bases removed from V and 4 bases from J, the gap between germline ends came to 12 bases. Germline V gene lookup returns CDR1 DFQATT and CDR2 SNEGSKA (reference sequence). The CDR3 covers 13 residues. The CDR3 nucleotides read TGCAGTGCTTACCGGGGCACAAATCAGCCCCAGCATTTT. Amino acid sequence: CSAYRGTNQPQHF.